Following are 29 T cell receptor beta chains from one sample sequenced in a study of blood T cells in healthy people across ages. Primed by a sample-barcoded 5' primer and a J-beta primer mix, a second PCR proceeded for about 6 to 11 cycles. Via MiXCR, TCRdb re-called the 5' RACE reads, giving one row per CDR3 protein. The repertoire holds under 750,000 distinct CDR3 sequences, with under 55% as singletons. The sequencing input was blood. Receptors were obtained from a man aged 80 or over in good health.

V is TRBV4-3 and J is TRBJ2-7; the D call may be TRBD1 or TRBD2 (6 bases each). This CDR3 is built from 15 residues. The germline V gene encodes CDR1 LGHNA and CDR2 YSLEER. V was shortened by 3 bases and J by 2 bases, with 14 bases between the two germline ends. CDR3 sequence (DNA): TGCGCCAGCAGCCAGGGTACGAGGGGGGCCTACGAGCAGTACTTC. This codes for CASSQGTRGAYEQYF.

The J gene is TRBJ2-7, the V gene TRBV6-1, with TRBD1 identical over 8 bases. Unmatched junction bases numbered 10, after V lost 8 bases and J lost 4 bases. In germline, CDR1 is MNHNS, CDR2 SASEGT. The CDR3 contains 14 residues. CDR3 nucleotide sequence: TGTGCCAGCCTGGTCGGGACAGGCCTTTACGAGCAGTACTTC. It is translated as CASLVGTGLYEQYF.

CDR3 sequence: CASSVWATSPNQPQHF. CDR3 sequence (DNA): TGCGCCAGCAGCGTCTGGGCCACGAGCCCCAATCAGCCCCAGCATTTT. The chain carries TRBV5-1 and TRBJ1-5; D call uncertain. With 4 bases removed from V and 3 bases from J, the gap between germline ends came to 17 bases. Per the germline V gene, CDR1 is SGHRS and CDR2 is YFSETQ. The CDR3 runs to 16 residues.

Details on this clonotype: This may be a read error, as it is one base from a much larger clone. Here the CDR3 DNA reads TGTGCCAGCAGCTCCGGGAGAGGCTTAATCCAGACCCAGTTCTTC. The encoded protein is CASSSGRGLIQTQFF. This rearrangement joins TRBV7-2 to TRBJ2-1; D is possibly TRBD2 (6 bases). This CDR3 region has 15 residues. The germline V gene encodes CDR1 SGHTA and CDR2 FQGNSA. Trimming left V 4 bases short and J 13 bases short, with 23 bases between. The entire variable domain, with the rest obtained from reference TRBV7-2 and TRBJ2-1, is as follows: GAGVSQSPSNKVTEKGKDVELRCDPISGHTALYWYRQSLGQGLEFLIYFQGNSAPDKSGLPSDRFSAERTGGSVSTLTIQRTQQEDSAVYLCASSSGRGLIQTQFFGPGTRLTVL.

The rearrangement joins TRBV5-6 to TRBJ2-7; possibly TRBD1 for D (5 bases). CDR1 SGHDT and CDR2 YYEEEE come from the germline V gene. The CDR3 loop spans 13 amino acids. V was cut by 4 bases and J by 3 bases, with 11 bases left in between. The CDR3 is CASSMTAYYEQYF. The DNA of the CDR3 is TGTGCCAGCAGCATGACAGCCTACTACGAGCAGTACTTC.

V usage is TRBV5-1 and J usage is TRBJ2-1, with 8 bases lining up with TRBD2. The V gene end was trimmed by 2 bases and the J gene end by 1 base; junction bases not matched to a gene: 2. Per germline, CDR1 SGHRS and CDR2 YFSETQ. There are 15 residues in the CDR3. In DNA form, the CDR3 reads TGCGCCAGCAGCTTTGGACTAGCTTCCTACAATGAGCAGTTCTTC. It is translated as CASSFGLASYNEQFF.

The chain joins TRBV10-2 to TRBJ2-1; TRBD2 aligns across 9 bases. The germline CDR1 and CDR2 sequences are WSHSY and SAAADI. The CDR3 length is 14 residues. V shed 10 bases and J 0 bases; nucleotides not matched to a gene: 4. CDR3 sequence (DNA): TGCGCCACTATAGCGGGGGCCTCCTACAATGAGCAGTTCTTC. Translated, it gives CATIAGASYNEQFF.

J is TRBJ2-1 and V is TRBV4-3; possibly TRBD1 or TRBD2 for D (5 bases each). V was cut by 2 bases and J by 9 bases, with 17 bases left in between. Germline CDR1 LGHNA, CDR2 YSLEER. This CDR3 contains 15 residues. The DNA of the CDR3 is TGCGCCAGCAGCCAAAGAGGTGGGGGAAGAGGTGAGCAGTTCTTC. Its translation is CASSQRGGGRGEQFF.

The chain couples TRBV12-3 or TRBV12-4 to TRBJ2-1, with 8 bases that match TRBD2. V trimming: 6 bases; J trimming: 6 bases; junction bases outside the gene matches: 10. The CDR3 is made up of 15 amino acids. CDR3 region: CASSRGGLLINEQFF. The CDR3, as DNA: TGTGCCAGCAGCCGGGGGGGACTACTAATCAATGAGCAGTTCTTC.

The J gene is TRBJ2-1, the V gene TRBV10-3; TRBD1 might be the D (5 bases). The CDR3 spans 15 residues. V was cut by 4 bases and J by 2 bases, with 12 bases left in between. Germline assignment: CDR1 ENHRY and CDR2 SYGVKD. The CDR3 nucleotides are TGTGCCATCAGTGTAAAGGACACAACCTACAATGAGCAGTTCTTC. It specifies CAISVKDTTYNEQFF.

This rearrangement joins TRBV7-3 to TRBJ2-1; 9 bases match TRBD1. Germline V lookup: CDR1 SGHTA, CDR2 FQGTGA. J lost 15 bases, V lost 5 bases, and 11 bases had no gene match. The CDR3 has 13 residues. The CDR3 region has the DNA TGTGCCAGCAGCCCTGTGGGACAGGGATTCAGGTTCTTC. Translated: CASSPVGQGFRFF. Supplemented by reference TRBV7-3 and TRBJ2-1, the full variable domain reads GAGVSQTPSNKVTEKGKYVELRCDPISGHTALYWYRQSLGQGPEFLIYFQGTGAADDSGLPNDRFFAVRPEGSVSTLKIQRTERGDSAVYLCASSPVGQGFRFFGPGTRLTVL.

J is TRBJ2-1 and V is TRBV12-3 or TRBV12-4, with TRBD2 matching 13 bases. The CDR3 totals 18 residues. J was trimmed by 7 bases and V by 1 base; bases with no gene match: 10. CDR3 sequence: CASSLGTSGSTFWNEQFF. The CDR3 region has the DNA TGTGCCAGCAGTTTAGGGACTAGCGGGAGCACGTTCTGGAATGAGCAGTTCTTC.

The chain is built from TRBV9 and TRBJ2-7, with D possibly TRBD2 on 5 matching bases. The V end lost 0 bases, the J end lost 3 bases, and 13 bases lay between the germline ends. The CDR3 length is 15 residues. In germline, CDR1 is SGDLS, CDR2 YYNGEE. CDR3 sequence: CASSVAPSSSYEQYF. The CDR3 region has the DNA TGTGCCAGCAGCGTAGCACCCTCTAGCAGCTACGAGCAGTACTTC. The variable domain in full, with the rest retrieved from reference TRBV9 and TRBJ2-7, is DSGVTQTPKHLITATGQRVTLRCSPRSGDLSVYWYQQSLDQGLQFLIQYYNGEERAKGNILERFSAQQFPDLHSELNLSSLELGDSALYFCASSVAPSSSYEQYFGPGTRLTVT.

V gene TRBV4-3 combines with J gene TRBJ2-1, with 15 bases that match TRBD2. Trimming cost V 0 bases and J 4 bases; bases outside gene matches: 1. CDR1 and CDR2 from the germline V gene are LGHNA and YSLEER. This CDR3 is 17 amino acids long. CDR3: CASSQEGLAGGYNEQFF. CDR3 in DNA: TGCGCCAGCAGCCAAGAGGGACTAGCGGGAGGTTACAATGAGCAGTTCTTC.

There are many counts of this clonotype. DNA for the CDR3: TGTGCCAGCAGTTACGGTGGCAGTCACCCCTACGAGCAGTACTTC. The encoded protein is CASSYGGSHPYEQYF. The chain has TRBV6-5 and TRBJ2-7, with D unclear. Germline assignment: CDR1 MNHEY and CDR2 SVGAGI. This CDR3 has 15 residues. V was pared by 2 bases and J by 2 bases, with 13 bases between.

V usage is TRBV2 and J usage is TRBJ1-1; 8 bases match TRBD1. Trimming took 6 bases from V and 3 from J; bases not matched to a gene: 6. The CDR3 totals 14 residues. Germline values: CDR1 SNHLY, CDR2 FYNNEI. CDR3 amino acids: CASSGQGGYTEAFF. As DNA, the CDR3 is TGTGCCAGCAGCGGACAGGGTGGGTACACTGAAGCTTTCTTT.

As concerns this clonotype: A much larger clone lies a single base off, so this may be a read error. The chain's CDR3 is CASSYGGSQNSPPHF. Here the CDR3 DNA reads TGTGCCAGCAGTTACGGGGGCAGCCAAAATTCACCCCCCCACTTT. The chain couples TRBV6-6 to TRBJ1-6, with TRBD1 as a possible D gene (6 bases). This CDR3 is 15 amino acids long. In germline, CDR1 is MNHNY, CDR2 SVGAGI (reference sequence).

This sequence joins TRBV29-1 and TRBJ1-5; TRBD1 matches at 8 bases. CDR3 size: 13 residues. The V gene's germline CDR1 is SQVTM and CDR2 ANQGSEA. The trim removed 4 bases at V and 2 bases at J, leaving 1 base unmatched. CDR3 protein: CSVGGQGNQPQHF. The CDR3 DNA reads TGCAGCGTTGGGGGACAGGGCAATCAGCCCCAGCATTTT.

The DNA for the CDR3 is TGTGCCAGCAGTAGGCAGCCGGGAGAGACCCAGTACTTC. This sequence encodes CASSRQPGETQYF. The V and J genes are TRBV7-8 and TRBJ2-5; D call uncertain. Looked up from germline, CDR1 is SGHVS and CDR2 is FQNEAQ. Deletions cut 6 bases from V and 4 bases from J, with 12 bases between. This CDR3 contains 13 residues.

The gene calls are TRBV10-3 and TRBJ2-7, with no clear D. This CDR3 region has 15 residues. Germline loops: CDR1 ENHRY, CDR2 SYGVKD. The V end was cut by 3 bases, the J end by 3 bases, with 15 bases between. DNA of the CDR3: TGTGCCATCAGTGAAGAGACCCTAAGTGGCTACGAGCAGTACTTC. This translates into CAISEETLSGYEQYF.

There are a few counts of this clonotype. The chain couples TRBV7-9 to TRBJ2-3, with 7 bases lining up with TRBD1. Trimming took 5 bases from V and 5 from J; bases not matched to a gene: 16. The germline CDR1 and CDR2 sequences are SEHNR and FQNEAQ (reference sequence). This CDR3 has 17 residues. DNA of the CDR3: TGTGCCAGCAGCACCCCAGGTGGACAGGCCTCTCAAGATACGCAGTATTTT. Translating it yields CASSTPGGQASQDTQYF.

The chain joins TRBV5-1 to TRBJ1-1, with 11 bases lining up with TRBD1. The CDR3 totals 16 residues. J gave up 0 bases and V 4 bases, and 5 bases lay outside the gene matches. From germline, CDR1 is SGHRS and CDR2 YFSETQ. The CDR3 spells CASSRRDRGLNTEAFF. As DNA, the CDR3 is TGCGCCAGCAGCCGGAGGGACAGGGGGTTGAACACTGAAGCTTTCTTT.

The chain recombines TRBV7-6 with TRBJ2-1, with 7 positions matching TRBD2. The germline V gene encodes CDR1 SGHVS and CDR2 FNYEAQ. V lost 5 bases to trimming and J lost 7 bases; unmatched junction nucleotides: 14. CDR3 length equals 16 residues. DNA of the CDR3: TGTGCCAGCAGCGTAGGGCGTGCTAGCGGCTTTAATGAGCAGTTCTTC. It is translated as CASSVGRASGFNEQFF. The entire variable domain, with the rest obtained from reference TRBV7-6 and TRBJ2-1, is as follows: GAGVSQSPRYKVTKRGQDVALRCDPISGHVSLYWYRQALGQGPEFLTYFNYEAQQDKSGLPNDRFSAERPEGSISTLTIQRTEQRDSAMYRCASSVGRASGFNEQFFGPGTRLTVL.

The chain has TRBV7-2 and TRBJ2-5; D is possibly TRBD1 or TRBD2 (6 bases each). This CDR3 is built from 15 residues. The germline gives CDR1 SGHTA, CDR2 FQGNSA. Deletions cut 1 base from V and 5 bases from J, with 14 bases between. For the CDR3, the DNA is TGTGCCAGCAGCTTAGGGGGGGCGAAGGCCGAGACCCAGTACTTC. It codes for CASSLGGAKAETQYF.

The chain links TRBV11-2 to TRBJ2-7, with a tentative D call TRBD2 (6 bases). The J call may be faulty, since TRBJ2-5 better matches the DNA end. Germline V CDR1 and CDR2: SGHAT, FQNNGV. The CDR3 has 13 amino acids. The CDR3 sequence is CASSWGGRETQYF. The CDR3 nucleotides are TGTGCCAGCAGCTGGGGAGGCCGGGAGACCCAGTACTTC.

This clonotype was picked up a small number of times. This chain links TRBV7-2 with TRBJ2-7, with 8 bases aligning to TRBD2. Germline V gives CDR1 SGHTA, CDR2 FQGNSA. This CDR3 has 14 amino acids. The ends lost 5 bases at V and 6 bases at J; junction bases unmatched: 9. The CDR3 bases are TGTGCCAGCAGCCCCCTACGGGGGGGCCGCGAGCAGTACTTC. Amino acids: CASSPLRGGREQYF.

This clonotype was recorded a few times. The chain uses TRBV21-1 and TRBJ2-4; TRBD2, the table's D call, lacks a check against the DNA. The J call may not be correct, given that the DNA end is closer to TRBJ2-7. TRBV21-1 is given as a pseudogene. CDR3 length: 20 residues. CDR3 protein: CASSKGKLGSSGGMICEQYF. The CDR3 DNA is TGTGCCAGCAGCAAAGGGAAGTTAGGGTCTAGCGGGGGAATGATCTGCGAGCAGTACTTC.

The chain links TRBV5-1 to TRBJ2-2, with D uncertain. Germline CDR1 is SGHRS and CDR2 is YFSETQ. The CDR3 consists of 16 residues. V lost 0 bases and J 4 bases, leaving 13 bases between the germline ends. The CDR3 loop reads CASSLVPAGFTGELFF. CDR3 nucleotide sequence: TGCGCCAGCAGCTTGGTACCAGCTGGTTTCACCGGGGAGCTGTTTTTT.

The chain uses TRBV6-6 and TRBJ1-4; D possibly corresponds to TRBD1 (6 bases). The CDR3 covers 15 residues. The V end lost 7 bases, the J end lost 2 bases, and 14 bases lay between the germline ends. CDR1 is MNHNY, CDR2 SVGAGI, per germline (reference sequence). The CDR3 loop reads CASTPTGATNEKLFF. In DNA form, the CDR3 reads TGTGCCAGCACCCCGACGGGGGCCACTAATGAAAAACTGTTTTTT.